The rows below give T cell receptor beta chains drawn from one sample of a study of blood T cell repertoires in COVID-19. Profiled with immunoSEQ multiplex PCR; TCRdb holds only in-frame clones, not every one. The data contain 110,000 or so clones, about 85% of them singletons. The sample comprised peripheral blood. These TCRs come from a human donor in a cohort sampled during active COVID-19. The CDR3 runs from the conserved cysteine through the conserved F or W.

V	length	J	CDR3
TRBV25-1	11	TRBJ1-2	CASSQGNGYTF
TRBV28	16	TRBJ1-6	CASTPGQGPIGSPLHF
TRBV5-4	15	TRBJ2-1	CASSRLGASYNEQFF
TRBV4-2	17	TRBJ1-4	CASSQELRGTGQEKLFF
TRBV7-9	15	TRBJ1-5	CASSFEGQGSQPQHF
TRBV11-2	15	TRBJ2-3	CASSRVAGNTDTQYF
TRBV5-1	14	TRBJ1-1	CASSFGGADTEAFF
TRBV2	12	TRBJ1-2	CASSGDSYGYTF
TRBV5-4	16	TRBJ1-5	CASNHPWGHINQPQHF
TRBV5-4	13	TRBJ2-7	CASRGEKFLEQYF
TRBV6-1	12	TRBJ2-3	CASSEVTDTQYF
TRBV11-2	14	TRBJ2-4	CASSAGQAKNIQYF
TRBV10-1	15	TRBJ2-3	CASSDFGTSGDTQYF
TRBV19	14	TRBJ2-5	CASRGRGEGETQYF
TRBV18	15	TRBJ2-2	CASSLGLADTGELFF
TRBV5-5	14	TRBJ1-2	CASSLTGSSYGYTF
TRBV20-1	14	TRBJ2-7	CSASPGLSAYEQYF
TRBV2	15	TRBJ2-1	CASSPSESSYNEQFF
TRBV27	16	TRBJ2-4	CASSFTGSSVKNIQYF
TRBV11-2	14	TRBJ2-2	CASSPQGIAGELFF
TRBV4-1	14	TRBJ1-5	CASSLKESNQPQHF
TRBV18	12	TRBJ1-1	CASSGLGTEAFF
TRBV5-1	15	TRBJ2-3	CASSLMRGATDTQYF
TRBV19	17	TRBJ1-6	CASSITAVGGSNSPLHF
TRBV5-6	15	TRBJ2-1	CASSLTGGARIEQFF
TRBV10-2	14	TRBJ2-3	CASREPEATDTQYF
TRBV5-1	15	TRBJ1-1	CASSLGRMGNTEAFF
TRBV3-1/TRBV3-2	15	TRBJ2-1	CASSQVVGGDNEQFF
TRBV5-5	18	TRBJ2-2	CASSSDGLAGFRTGELFF
TRBV10-3	16	TRBJ2-7	CAISESGQGGAYEQYF
TRBV6-5	14	TRBJ1-5	CASGQGSYNQPQHF
TRBV18	17	TRBJ1-5	CASSPVTGGQRNQPQHF
TRBV15	15	TRBJ1-5	CATSREGGINQPQHF
TRBV7-3	16	TRBJ2-1	CASSLLAGGLPNEQFF
TRBV28	14	TRBJ1-5	CASSYTGGGQPQHF
TRBV27	17	TRBJ1-3	CASSLSGTTGSGNTIYF